The 27 T cell receptor beta chains below were found in one sample sequenced in a study of blood T cell repertoires in COVID-19. The data were produced by immunoSEQ multiplex PCR, yet TCRdb's version contains in-frame clones alone and is incomplete. The sample has some 490,000 clones; approximately 85% are singletons. Sequencing was done on a sample of peripheral blood. The receptors here all came from a human donor in a cohort sampled during active COVID-19.

CDR3 nucleotides: TGTGCCAGCAGTTTTTTGGGACTGCTCCCGGGACTAGCGGGAGCCCATGAGCAGTTCTTC. Its protein product is CASSFLGLLPGLAGAHEQFF. The V and J genes are TRBV27 and TRBJ2-1, with 14 nucleotides matching TRBD2. The germline gives CDR1 MNHEY, CDR2 SMNVEV (reference sequence). Trimming at V came to 3 bases and at J to 8 bases, leaving 18 bases not matched to a gene. The CDR3 is 20 amino acids.

V usage is TRBV7-9 and J usage is TRBJ1-2; D gene unclear. Germline CDR1 reads SEHNR; CDR2 reads FQNEAQ (reference sequence). This CDR3 has 15 amino acids. V gave up 1 base and J gave up 6 bases, with 15 bases separating them. The DNA for the CDR3 is TGTGCCAGCAGCTTAGAAGGAGGGAAAGGAGATGGCTACACCTTC. Its translation is CASSLEGGKGDGYTF.

V gene TRBV5-1 combines with J gene TRBJ2-7, with a possible D match to TRBD2 (6 bases). V was pared by 0 bases and J by 4 bases, with 17 bases between. CDR1 and CDR2 from the germline V gene are SGHRS and YFSETQ. This CDR3 contains 16 residues. The CDR3, as DNA: TGCGCCAGCAGCTTGGTTGGAGGCGGGAATAGGTACGAGCAGTACTTC. Encoded protein: CASSLVGGGNRYEQYF.

The chain carries TRBV11-2 and TRBJ1-6; D is ambiguous. This CDR3 spans 12 amino acids. Per the germline V gene, CDR1 is SGHAT and CDR2 is FQNNGV. The V end was cut by 4 bases, the J end by 6 bases, with 4 bases between. The CDR3 region is CASSSVNSPLHF. Written as DNA, the CDR3 is TGTGCCAGCAGCTCCGTTAATTCACCCCTCCACTTT.

The chain is built from TRBV9 and TRBJ2-1, with 7 bases matching TRBD2. This CDR3 region has 24 residues. Germline V gene data show CDR1 as SGDLS and CDR2 as YYNGEE. With V trimmed by 0 bases and J by 1 base, 28 bases remained unmatched. The CDR3 nucleotides read TGTGCCAGCAGCGTAGATTCTCAGGGTAGGGCTAGCGGATTCGAAAGGAGGTCCTACAATGAGCAGTTCTTC. Its translation is CASSVDSQGRASGFERRSYNEQFF.

The J gene is TRBJ2-5, the V gene TRBV18; 15 bases line up with TRBD2. Germline lookup yields CDR1 KGHSH and CDR2 LQKENI. Losses at the gene ends were 5 bases for V and 2 bases for J; bases not matched to a gene: 3. The CDR3 totals 16 residues. The CDR3 nucleotides read TGTGCCAGCTCATTGGGACTAGCGGGAGGACAAGAGACCCAGTACTTC. Its translation: CASSLGLAGGQETQYF.

This chain connects TRBV19 to TRBJ1-3; no clear D. Trimming stripped 5 bases from V and 6 bases from J, with 8 bases between. The germline CDR1 and CDR2 sequences are LNHDA and SQIVND (reference sequence). CDR3 length: 12 amino acids. The CDR3 nucleotides are TGTGCCAGTAGTCTTCGCGAAAACACCATATATTTT. This encodes CASSLRENTIYF.

In its sample, this clone was seen once. The chain uses TRBV11-2 and TRBJ2-7; the D gene is possibly TRBD1 (6 bases). The ends were cut back, 6 bases at V and 3 bases at J, with 15 bases in the middle. CDR1 is SGHAT and CDR2 is FQNNGV in the germline V gene. This CDR3 has 14 residues. In DNA form, the CDR3 reads TGTGCCAGCAGACGAGTATCCAGGGGCTACGAGCAGTACTTC. This encodes CASRRVSRGYEQYF.

The V and J genes are TRBV2 and TRBJ1-4, with TRBD1 matching over 11 bases. The V gene's germline CDR1 is SNHLY and CDR2 FYNNEI. V lost 5 bases, J lost 7 bases, and 3 bases stayed unmatched. The CDR3 length is 14 residues. The CDR3 is CASSRDRGFEKLFF. CDR3 bases: TGTGCCAGCAGTCGGGACAGGGGGTTTGAAAAACTGTTTTTT.

This chain connects TRBV14 to TRBJ2-3, with 10 bases fitting TRBD2. V was pared by 0 bases and J by 10 bases, with 7 bases of the junction left unmatched. Germline V CDR1 and CDR2: SGHDN, FVKESK. The CDR3 is 15 amino acids. The CDR3 here is CASSQETSGIFPQYF. The CDR3 region has the DNA TGTGCCAGCAGCCAAGAAACTAGCGGGATCTTTCCGCAGTATTTT.

Turning to this clone: Different DNA sequences within this sample yield the same CDR3. The chain couples TRBV19 to TRBJ1-2, with unresolved D. V shed 3 bases and J shed 0 bases, with 8 bases lying between them. Germline assignment: CDR1 LNHDA and CDR2 SQIVND (reference sequence). This CDR3 is 14 amino acids long. The CDR3 loop is CASSILGANYGYTF. In nucleotides, the CDR3 is TGTGCCAGTAGTATTCTGGGAGCTAACTATGGCTACACCTTC.

This chain links TRBV5-1 with TRBJ1-1; 9 nucleotides line up with TRBD1. The CDR3 has 15 amino acids. Germline V lookup: CDR1 SGHRS, CDR2 YFSETQ. The V gene end was trimmed by 3 bases and the J gene end by 5 bases; junction bases not matched to a gene: 8. The CDR3 protein is CASSWEGQGLTEAFF. CDR3 DNA: TGCGCCAGCAGCTGGGAGGGACAGGGATTAACTGAAGCTTTCTTT.

The chain combines TRBV7-9 with TRBJ2-7, with D perhaps TRBD1 (5 bases). The germline V gene has CDR1 SEHNR and CDR2 FQNEAQ (reference sequence). V lost 2 bases and J lost 3, with 17 bases in between. This CDR3 region has 16 residues. The CDR3 spells CASSLPQGLRGYEQYF. CDR3 bases: TGTGCCAGCAGCTTACCGCAGGGCCTCCGAGGCTACGAGCAGTACTTC.

This clone was seen a single time. This rearrangement joins TRBV7-6 to TRBJ2-1; D might be TRBD2 (6 bases). From germline, CDR1 is SGHVS and CDR2 FNYEAQ. Trimming left V 1 base short and J 4 bases short, with 11 bases between. This CDR3 has 15 residues. The chain's CDR3 is CASSLGGESYNEQFF. The CDR3 coding sequence is TGTGCCAGCAGCTTAGGGGGGGAGTCATACAATGAGCAGTTCTTC. The variable domain in full, completed from reference TRBV7-6 and TRBJ2-1, reads GAGVSQSPRYKVTKRGQDVALRCDPISGHVSLYWYRQALGQGPEFLTYFNYEAQQDKSGLPNDRFSAERPEGSISTLTIQRTEQRDSAMYRCASSLGGESYNEQFFGPGTRLTVL.

This clone was recorded a few times. This sequence joins TRBV4-2 and TRBJ2-7; 13 bases align to TRBD2. CDR1 is LGHNA and CDR2 is YNFKEQ in the germline V gene. The V gene end was trimmed by 2 bases and the J gene end by 6 bases; junction bases not matched to a gene: 7. CDR3 size: 16 residues. CDR3 loop: CASSQPTGTSGIEQYF. The DNA of the CDR3 is TGTGCCAGCAGCCAACCGACCGGGACTAGCGGGATCGAGCAGTACTTC.

The V call is TRBV5-4, the J call TRBJ2-3; maybe TRBD2 (6 bases). The CDR3 is made up of 16 amino acids. Germline V lookup: CDR1 SGHNT, CDR2 YYREEE (reference sequence). V was pared by 4 bases and J by 3 bases, with 18 bases between. The CDR3 DNA follows: TGTGCCAGCAGCAGGGGCGGGGCAGTCGGAACAGATACGCAGTATTTT. This sequence encodes CASSRGGAVGTDTQYF.

The CDR3 reads CASRDILAVSYEQYF. The CDR3 DNA follows: TGTGCCAGTAGGGACATACTAGCGGTCTCCTACGAGCAGTACTTC. This chain links TRBV19 with TRBJ2-7; 8 bases line up with TRBD2. Germline values: CDR1 LNHDA, CDR2 SQIVND (reference sequence). Germline trimming cut 6 bases from V and 0 bases from J; bases unmatched to any gene: 7. The CDR3 totals 15 residues.

This rearrangement joins TRBV4-1 to TRBJ2-1, with 13 positions matching TRBD2. The length of the CDR3 is 18 residues. CDR1 and CDR2 from the germline V gene are MGHRA and YSYEKL. J lost 3 bases, V lost 1 base, and 6 bases had no gene match. The CDR3 is CASSQGTSGRTVYNEQFF. The DNA for the CDR3 is TGCGCCAGCAGCCAAGGGACTAGCGGGAGAACGGTCTACAATGAGCAGTTCTTC.

The chain combines TRBV29-1 with TRBJ2-1; D is unresolved. The ends were cut back, 4 bases at V and 3 bases at J, with 10 bases in the middle. This CDR3 comprises 13 residues. Germline V gives CDR1 SQVTM, CDR2 ANQGSEA. CDR3 coding DNA: TGCAGCGTTGGGTGGCAGGACTACAATGAGCAGTTCTTC. Residues: CSVGWQDYNEQFF.

The rearrangement links TRBV2 to TRBJ2-2, with 10 bases matching TRBD2. Germline CDR1 reads SNHLY; CDR2 reads FYNNEI. The V and J ends lost 4 bases and 6 bases, in that order; junction bases with no gene match: 5. The CDR3 is made up of 15 amino acids. This CDR3 reads CASSVGSGRSGELFF. The CDR3 bases are TGTGCCAGCAGTGTCGGTAGCGGGAGGTCCGGGGAGCTGTTTTTT.

The count of this clone is one. The V and J genes are TRBV19 and TRBJ1-4; TRBD1 is a possible D gene (5 bases). CDR1 LNHDA and CDR2 SQIVND come from the germline V gene (reference sequence). The CDR3 consists of 14 residues. V gave up 4 bases and J gave up 8 bases, with 14 bases separating them. The DNA for the CDR3 is TGTGCCAGTAGTAGCGGGACGGCCCGCGAAAAACTGTTTTTT. It specifies CASSSGTAREKLFF.

The rearrangement uses TRBV28 and TRBJ2-7, with a tentative D call TRBD2 (6 bases). There are 16 residues in the CDR3. V lost 5 bases and J lost 3, with 20 bases in between. CDR1 MDHEN and CDR2 SYDVKM come from the germline V gene. The CDR3 is CASSGSFGRSGYEQYF. The CDR3 nucleotides are TGTGCCAGCAGTGGTTCGTTCGGGAGATCGGGCTACGAGCAGTACTTC.

The chain has TRBV5-4 and TRBJ1-1; D is uncertain. CDR1 and CDR2 from the germline V gene are SGHNT and YYREEE (reference sequence). The CDR3 is 15 residues long. The V end lost 2 bases, the J end lost 6 bases, and 17 bases lay between the germline ends. Here the CDR3 reads CASSLPRGGLSEAFF. CDR3 nucleotides: TGTGCCAGCAGCTTACCTCGGGGAGGGTTATCTGAAGCTTTCTTT.

V gene TRBV24-1 combines with J gene TRBJ2-1; D possibly corresponds to TRBD2 (5 bases). The germline V gene has CDR1 KGHDR and CDR2 SFDVKD. Trimming cost V 8 bases and J 14 bases, with 30 bases left between them. CDR3 length: 16 amino acids. CDR3: CATIIKFRAGGHGEFF. The CDR3, as DNA: TGTGCCACCATTATAAAATTTCGGGCGGGCGGGCATGGGGAGTTCTTC.

The chain carries TRBV4-2 and TRBJ2-3; 7 bases agree with TRBD1. CDR3 size: 13 residues. CDR1 is LGHNA, CDR2 YNFKEQ, per germline. Trimming took 1 base from V and 5 from J; bases not matched to a gene: 0. CDR3 nucleotides: TGTGCCAGCAGCCAAGGACAGGGAGATACGCAGTATTTT. It is translated as CASSQGQGDTQYF.

The chain employs TRBV5-1 and TRBJ2-1, with 9 bases matching TRBD1. Germline V lookup: CDR1 SGHRS, CDR2 YFSETQ. The CDR3 has 16 residues. V gave up 2 bases and J gave up 6 bases; unmatched junction bases: 9. In nucleotides, the CDR3 is TGCGCCAGCAGCTTAGCGGGACAGGGCGTACGCAATGAGCAGTTCTTC. The encoded protein is CASSLAGQGVRNEQFF.

The chain employs TRBV19 and TRBJ2-2; TRBD1 aligns across 7 bases. Germline lookup yields CDR1 LNHDA and CDR2 SQIVND (reference sequence). Losses at the gene ends were 1 base for V and 4 bases for J; bases not matched to a gene: 6. The CDR3 is made up of 16 amino acids. CDR3 region: CASSIVTGAGTGELFF. The CDR3 DNA follows: TGTGCCAGTAGTATAGTCACAGGGGCTGGCACCGGGGAGCTGTTTTTT.